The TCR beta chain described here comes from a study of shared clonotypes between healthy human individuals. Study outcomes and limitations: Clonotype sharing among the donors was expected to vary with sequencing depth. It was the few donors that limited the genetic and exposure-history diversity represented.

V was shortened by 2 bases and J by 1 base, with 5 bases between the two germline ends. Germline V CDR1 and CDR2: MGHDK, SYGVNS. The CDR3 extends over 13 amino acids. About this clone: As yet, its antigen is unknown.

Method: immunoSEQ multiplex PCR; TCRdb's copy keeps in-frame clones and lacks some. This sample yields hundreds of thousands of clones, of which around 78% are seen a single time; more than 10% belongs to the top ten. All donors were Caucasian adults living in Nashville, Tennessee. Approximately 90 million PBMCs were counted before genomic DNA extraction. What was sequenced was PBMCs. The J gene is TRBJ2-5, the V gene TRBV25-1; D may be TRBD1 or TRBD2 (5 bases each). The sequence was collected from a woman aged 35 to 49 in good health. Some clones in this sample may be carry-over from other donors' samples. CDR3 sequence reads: CASSEGGQETQYF. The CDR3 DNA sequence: TGTGCCAGCAGTGAAGGGGGCCAAGAGACCCAGTACTTC.